This T cell receptor beta chain was recovered during a study of blood T cell repertoires in COVID-19. Study-wide background: Collection of acute and convalescent COVID-19 samples took place in the United States, Italy and Spain. PBMCs, B-cell-depleted T cells, or T cells were the source of the cDNA or gDNA that made up the material.

Under the authors' procedure: Researchers report that nucleated cell counts were estimated from reference gene primer amplification. Sequenced by immunoSEQ multiplex PCR; TCRdb stores in-frame clones only, minus some. V and J calls and clone size follow that table, whereas D and trimming were derived from the DNA. The table includes roughly 320,000 clones, around 90% detected once. The CDR3 covers 15 residues. This chain connects TRBV21-1 to TRBJ2-7; the D call TRBD1 from the table was never checked on the DNA. TRBV21-1 corresponds to a pseudogene. This clonotype was sampled from a man in his 70s with acute or convalescent COVID-19. The material sequenced was peripheral blood. As DNA, the CDR3 is TGTGCCAGCAGCAAAGGCAACTCGGGACACTGCGAGCAGTACTTC. Residues: CASSKGNSGHCEQYF.